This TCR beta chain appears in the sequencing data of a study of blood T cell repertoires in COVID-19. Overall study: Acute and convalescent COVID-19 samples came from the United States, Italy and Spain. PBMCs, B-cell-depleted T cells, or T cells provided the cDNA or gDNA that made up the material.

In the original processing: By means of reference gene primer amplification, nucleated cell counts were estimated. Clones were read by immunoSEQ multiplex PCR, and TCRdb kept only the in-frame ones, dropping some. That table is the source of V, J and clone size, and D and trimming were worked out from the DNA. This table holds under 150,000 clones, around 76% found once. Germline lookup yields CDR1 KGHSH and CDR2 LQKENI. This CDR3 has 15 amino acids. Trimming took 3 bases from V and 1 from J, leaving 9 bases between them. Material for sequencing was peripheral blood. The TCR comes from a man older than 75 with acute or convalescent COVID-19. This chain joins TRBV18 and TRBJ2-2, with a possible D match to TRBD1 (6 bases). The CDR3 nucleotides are TGTGCCAGCTCACCCTTGACAGGGAACACCGGGGAGCTGTTTTTT. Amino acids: CASSPLTGNTGELFF.